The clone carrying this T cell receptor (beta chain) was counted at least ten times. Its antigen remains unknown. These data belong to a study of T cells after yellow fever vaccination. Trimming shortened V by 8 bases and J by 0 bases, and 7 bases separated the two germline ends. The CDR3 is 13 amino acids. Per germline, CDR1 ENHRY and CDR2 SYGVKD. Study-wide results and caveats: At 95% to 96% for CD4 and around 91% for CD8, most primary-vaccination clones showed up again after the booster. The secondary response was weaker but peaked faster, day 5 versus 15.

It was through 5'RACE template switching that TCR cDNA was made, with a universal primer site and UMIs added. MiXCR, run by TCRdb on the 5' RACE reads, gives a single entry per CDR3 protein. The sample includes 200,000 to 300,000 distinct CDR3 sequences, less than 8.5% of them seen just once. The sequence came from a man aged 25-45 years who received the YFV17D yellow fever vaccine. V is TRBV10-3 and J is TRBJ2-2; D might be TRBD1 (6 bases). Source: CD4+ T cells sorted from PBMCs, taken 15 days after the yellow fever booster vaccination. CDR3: CAIGTPNTGELFF. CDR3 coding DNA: TGTGCCATCGGGACACCGAACACCGGGGAGCTGTTTTTT.